The text below deals with one T cell receptor (beta chain). Per the original methods: Amplification with reference gene primers provided the estimates of nucleated cell counts. The assay was immunoSEQ multiplex PCR, and TCRdb's table has in-frame clones only and misses some. V, J and clone size reflect that table, while D and trimming were determined from the DNA. This table has 250,000 to 300,000 clones, 85% to 90% appearing once. The data originate from a study of blood T cell repertoires in COVID-19. Study-level information: The United States, Italy and Spain were the sources of the acute and convalescent COVID-19 samples. The analysed material was cDNA or gDNA that came from T cells, B-cell-depleted T cells, or PBMCs.

The CDR3 consists of 13 residues. Trimming removed 5 bases from V and 8 bases from J; junction bases left unmatched: 6. Germline V gene lookup returns CDR1 SEHNR and CDR2 FQNEAQ (reference sequence). The material sequenced was peripheral blood. V and J are TRBV7-9 and TRBJ1-2; 9 nucleotides align to TRBD1. The source is a woman in her thirties or forties who had recovered from COVID-19. CDR3 nucleotides: TGTGCCAGCAGCGCATGGACAGGGGAAGGCTACACCTTC. This translates into CASSAWTGEGYTF. Looking up the rest from reference TRBV7-9 and TRBJ1-2 gives the full variable domain: DTGVSQNPRHKITKRGQNVTFRCDPISEHNRLYWYRQTLGQGPEFLTYFQNEAQLEKSRLLSDRFSAERPKGSFSTLEIQRTEQGDSAMYLCASSAWTGEGYTFGSGTRLTVV.